The 32 T cell receptor beta chains below were found in one sample sequenced in a study of shared clonotypes between healthy human individuals. Sequenced by immunoSEQ multiplex PCR; TCRdb stores in-frame clones only, minus some. The data contain more than 400,000 clones, 95% to 97% of them singletons. The sequenced sample was naive CD4+ T cells sorted from blood. Indicated subset: CD45RA+ positively selected. The receptors stem from a woman in her twenties or thirties in good health.

The chain employs TRBV19 and TRBJ2-6, with a possible D match to TRBD2 (5 bases). CDR1 LNHDA and CDR2 SQIVND come from the germline V gene (reference sequence). V was pared by 2 bases and J by 4 bases, with 12 bases between. The CDR3 totals 16 residues. DNA of the CDR3: TGTGCCAGTAGTATACGTGGGAGAAGAGGGGCCAACGTCCTGACTTTC. Encoded protein: CASSIRGRRGANVLTF.

This CDR3 is CASSEGPTGTYEQYF. The CDR3 DNA follows: TGTGCCAGCAGTGAAGGTCCGACAGGAACCTACGAGCAGTACTTC. This chain connects TRBV6-1 to TRBJ2-7; a weak D match, TRBD1 (6 bases). Germline loops: CDR1 MNHNS, CDR2 SASEGT. This CDR3 spans 15 amino acids. V was trimmed by 1 base and J by 2 bases, leaving 12 bases between them.

Worth noting for this clone: Other DNA sequences in the same sample also yield this CDR3. This rearrangement joins TRBV5-1 to TRBJ2-7, with a weak D call TRBD1 (7 bases). The CDR3 runs 14 residues. Per germline, CDR1 SGHRS and CDR2 YFSETQ. Trimming took 3 bases from V and 0 from J, leaving 10 bases between them. Here the CDR3 reads CASSWGDSSYEQYF. For the CDR3, the DNA is TGCGCCAGCAGCTGGGGGGACAGCTCCTACGAGCAGTACTTC.

The chain joins TRBV14 to TRBJ2-5, with D perhaps TRBD2 (5 bases). CDR3 length: 17 amino acids. The V end was cut by 1 base, the J end by 5 bases, with 20 bases between. Germline assignment: CDR1 SGHDN and CDR2 FVKESK. This chain's CDR3 is CASSQGPRRRNWETQYF. CDR3 DNA sequence: TGTGCCAGCAGCCAAGGCCCCAGGAGGCGGAATTGGGAGACCCAGTACTTC.

The chain recombines TRBV7-8 with TRBJ2-5, with TRBD1 as a possible D gene (6 bases). The CDR3 has 16 amino acids. The V gene lost 5 bases and the J gene lost 1 base, with 17 bases spanning the gap. Germline lookup yields CDR1 SGHVS and CDR2 FQNEAQ. The CDR3 protein is CASSPIPGTLQETQYF. The CDR3 DNA reads as TGTGCCAGCAGCCCGATCCCCGGGACACTCCAAGAGACCCAGTACTTC.

In its sample, this clone was seen a few times. The chain couples TRBV7-2 to TRBJ1-2; 10 bases line up with TRBD1. The V segment lost 5 bases and the J segment 8 bases; nucleotides outside the gene matches: 5. Germline V gene sequence: CDR1 SGHTA, CDR2 FQGNSA. The CDR3 runs 13 residues. The CDR3 sequence: CASSVDRGQGYTF. The CDR3 region has the DNA TGTGCCAGCAGCGTAGACAGGGGGCAGGGCTACACCTTC.

The chain has TRBV2 and TRBJ2-2; 10 bases fit TRBD1. The ends lost 6 bases at V and 0 bases at J; junction bases unmatched: 4. There are 16 residues in the CDR3. Germline V gene data show CDR1 as SNHLY and CDR2 as FYNNEI. CDR3 sequence: CASSRDRGANTGELFF. The CDR3 DNA reads TGTGCCAGCAGCCGGGACAGGGGCGCGAACACCGGGGAGCTGTTTTTT.

V gene TRBV11-3 combines with J gene TRBJ2-7, with 7 positions matching TRBD1. Germline CDR1 reads SGHNT; CDR2 reads YENEEA. J was trimmed by 2 bases and V by 1 base; bases with no gene match: 2. The CDR3 consists of 14 residues. The DNA for the CDR3 is TGTGCCAGCAGCTTAGGACAGGGCCCCTACGAGCAGTACTTC. It codes for CASSLGQGPYEQYF.

The chain combines TRBV5-1 with TRBJ2-7; D is ambiguous. CDR1 is SGHRS and CDR2 is YFSETQ in the germline V gene. The CDR3 extends over 14 amino acids. Trimming removed 0 bases from V and 3 bases from J, with 10 bases in between. This chain's CDR3 is CASSLAQADYEQYF. Here the CDR3 DNA reads TGCGCCAGCAGCTTGGCCCAGGCTGACTACGAGCAGTACTTC.

The J gene is TRBJ2-1, the V gene TRBV7-2; no definite D call. V lost 2 bases and J 8 bases, leaving 10 bases between the germline ends. Germline CDR1 reads SGHTA; CDR2 reads FQGNSA. The CDR3 contains 13 residues. The CDR3 sequence: CASSLQGLHEQFF. In DNA form, the CDR3 reads TGTGCCAGCAGCTTACAAGGGCTCCATGAGCAGTTCTTC.

The genes are TRBV28 and TRBJ2-7; D is possibly TRBD1 (6 bases). Germline-derived CDR1 and CDR2 are MDHEN and SYDVKM. Trimming took 7 bases from V and 0 from J, leaving 10 bases between them. The CDR3 covers 13 residues. The CDR3 here is CASNRDNSYEQYF. For the CDR3, the DNA is TGTGCCAGCAACCGGGACAACTCCTACGAGCAGTACTTC. Drawing the rest from reference TRBV28 and TRBJ2-7, the complete variable domain is DVKVTQSSRYLVKRTGEKVFLECVQDMDHENMFWYRQDPGLGLRLIYFSYDVKMKEKGDIPEGYSVSREKKERFSLILESASTNQTSMYLCASNRDNSYEQYFGPGTRLTVT.

The V and J genes are TRBV5-1 and TRBJ2-3; no reliable D call. The ends were cut back, 3 bases at V and 6 bases at J, with 8 bases in the middle. This CDR3 has 12 amino acids. Germline CDR1 is SGHRS and CDR2 is YFSETQ. The DNA for the CDR3 is TGCGCCAGCAGCTGGAGCATGGATACGCAGTATTTT. This codes for CASSWSMDTQYF.

This clone showed up just once. This chain uses TRBV6-6 with TRBJ1-5; 7 nucleotides line up with TRBD1. Germline CDR1 reads MNHNY; CDR2 reads SVGAGI (reference sequence). CDR3 size: 14 residues. The trim removed 6 bases at V and 7 bases at J, leaving 9 bases unmatched. CDR3 nucleotide sequence: TGTGCCAGCAGCCCACAGGGGCGGCAACAGCCCCAGCATTTT. The encoded protein is CASSPQGRQQPQHF.

The chain carries TRBV7-6 and TRBJ2-7, with no clear D. Trimming took off 5 bases at V and 5 bases at J, with 10 bases between the two ends. The CDR3 is 12 amino acids. Germline V gene sequence: CDR1 SGHVS, CDR2 FNYEAQ. The CDR3 bases are TGTGCCAGCAGCCCCACCTCAGACGAGCAGTACTTC. Protein sequence: CASSPTSDEQYF.

The CDR3 is CASSLDLRRGEQYF. CDR3 sequence (DNA): TGTGCCAGCAGCTTGGATCTGCGCAGGGGGGAGCAGTACTTC. The chain joins TRBV5-4 to TRBJ2-7; the match to TRBD1 covers 7 bases. Trimming at V came to 0 bases and at J to 7 bases, leaving 7 bases not matched to a gene. The CDR3 is 14 amino acids. Germline-derived CDR1 and CDR2 are SGHNT and YYREEE (reference sequence). The whole variable domain, filled in from reference TRBV5-4 and TRBJ2-7, reads ETGVTQSPTHLIKTRGQQVTLRCSSQSGHNTVSWYQQALGQGPQFIFQYYREEENGRGNFPPRFSGLQFPNYSSELNVNALELDDSALYLCASSLDLRRGEQYFGPGTRLTVT.

This rearrangement joins TRBV6-1 to TRBJ2-5; no clear D. Between the trimmed V and J ends, which lost 5 bases and 7 bases, there was a span of 11 bases. The CDR3 spans 12 residues. The germline V gene encodes CDR1 MNHNS and CDR2 SASEGT. CDR3 DNA sequence: TGTGCCAGCAGTCTATACACGGGGACCCAGTACTTC. Translating gives CASSLYTGTQYF.

A word on this clone: One end of the junction does not line up with germline, which may come from a read error. This rearrangement joins TRBV28 to TRBJ1-1; 7 positions match TRBD1. This CDR3 spans 16 amino acids. CDR1 MDHEN and CDR2 SYDVKM come from the germline V gene. The CDR3 region is CASSFRDRYKNPEAFF. CDR3 coding DNA: TGTGCCAGCAGTTTCAGGGACAGATATAAGAACCCTGAAGCTTTCTTT.

This clone was seen a few times. This chain joins TRBV4-1 and TRBJ1-3; D not certain. V lost 4 bases, J lost 7 bases, and 11 bases lay in between. CDR1 and CDR2 (germline): MGHRA, YSYEKL. The CDR3 has 13 amino acids. Here the CDR3 DNA reads TGCGCCAGCAGCCGAGTAACAGAGAACACCATATATTTT. It translates to CASSRVTENTIYF.

This chain connects TRBV27 to TRBJ2-1; 10 positions agree with TRBD1. The germline CDR1 and CDR2 sequences are MNHEY and SMNVEV (reference sequence). V lost 4 bases, J lost 7 bases, and 16 bases stayed unmatched. The CDR3 runs 18 residues. CDR3 nucleotides: TGTGCCAGCAGTTCCTTTGTCCAAGGGACAGGGGTTAGTAATGAGCAGTTCTTC. Amino acids: CASSSFVQGTGVSNEQFF.

Here the CDR3 reads CASRYGTGTDTQYF. DNA for the CDR3: TGCGCCAGCAGGTATGGGACTGGCACAGATACGCAGTATTTT. The chain combines TRBV5-1 with TRBJ2-3, with a weak D call TRBD2 (6 bases). V was cut by 5 bases and J by 1 base, with 11 bases left in between. Germline-derived CDR1 and CDR2 are SGHRS and YFSETQ. This CDR3 is 14 amino acids long.

This clone was detected only once. The genes are TRBV4-1 and TRBJ1-5, with D maybe TRBD1 (5 bases). V shed 4 bases and J shed 3 bases, with 10 bases lying between them. This CDR3 is built from 14 residues. Germline CDR1 reads MGHRA; CDR2 reads YSYEKL. The CDR3 loop is CASSPGYPNQPQHF. The CDR3 bases are TGCGCCAGCAGCCCAGGGTACCCCAATCAGCCCCAGCATTTT.

This chain uses TRBV7-6 with TRBJ2-1; D unclear. The CDR3 is made up of 15 amino acids. Germline V gene data show CDR1 as SGHVS and CDR2 as FNYEAQ. V dropped 5 bases and J dropped 4 bases, with 15 bases sitting between them. The CDR3 here is CASSPIRPPYNEQFF. The CDR3 DNA reads as TGTGCCAGCAGCCCTATTAGACCACCTTACAATGAGCAGTTCTTC.

J is TRBJ1-5 and V is TRBV5-1; D call uncertain. The CDR3 covers 15 residues. Per the germline V gene, CDR1 is SGHRS and CDR2 is YFSETQ. V dropped 0 bases and J dropped 3 bases, with 10 bases sitting between them. The CDR3, as DNA: TGCGCCAGCAGCTTGGCCGGGCAGGACAATCAGCCCCAGCATTTT. It yields the protein CASSLAGQDNQPQHF.

The chain links TRBV5-1 to TRBJ2-2, with 8 bases lining up with TRBD1. CDR3 length: 15 amino acids. Trimming at V came to 4 bases and at J to 1 base, leaving 3 bases not matched to a gene. Germline V gene lookup returns CDR1 SGHRS and CDR2 YFSETQ. The CDR3 spells CASSPGTGNTGELFF. The CDR3 DNA reads as TGCGCCAGCAGCCCCGGGACAGGGAACACCGGGGAGCTGTTTTTT.

The chain recombines TRBV6-4 with TRBJ1-1; D is possibly TRBD1 (5 bases). V dropped 2 bases and J dropped 4 bases, with 8 bases sitting between them. CDR3 length: 13 residues. Looked up from germline, CDR1 is MRHNA and CDR2 is SNTAGT. The CDR3 DNA is TGTGCCAGCAGTGACGGGGCCGGCACTGAAGCTTTCTTT. This codes for CASSDGAGTEAFF.

The V call is TRBV6-4, the J call TRBJ2-1, with D uncertain. This CDR3 is 15 amino acids long. V lost 0 bases and J 5 bases, leaving 11 bases between the germline ends. The germline gives CDR1 MRHNA, CDR2 SNTAGT. The CDR3 sequence is CASSDSPREDNEQFF. CDR3 nucleotides: TGTGCCAGCAGTGACTCGCCCAGAGAGGACAATGAGCAGTTCTTC.

V usage is TRBV28 and J usage is TRBJ2-5, with D maybe TRBD2 (6 bases). Germline-derived CDR1 and CDR2 are MDHEN and SYDVKM. This CDR3 has 19 amino acids. With 1 base removed from V and 4 bases from J, the gap between germline ends came to 25 bases. CDR3 in amino acids: CASSLSGDGGALGRETQYF. The CDR3 nucleotides are TGTGCCAGCAGTTTATCCGGCGACGGAGGGGCCCTGGGGAGAGAGACCCAGTACTTC. Full variable domain (outside the CDR3, taken from reference TRBV28 and TRBJ2-5): DVKVTQSSRYLVKRTGEKVFLECVQDMDHENMFWYRQDPGLGLRLIYFSYDVKMKEKGDIPEGYSVSREKKERFSLILESASTNQTSMYLCASSLSGDGGALGRETQYFGPGTRLLVL.

Details on this clone: The same CDR3 is also encoded by other DNA sequences in this sample. This chain joins TRBV7-3 and TRBJ2-2; D is undetermined. This CDR3 has 13 amino acids. V lost 3 bases, J lost 0 bases, and 2 bases lay in between. Germline V gives CDR1 SGHTA, CDR2 FQGTGA. In nucleotides, the CDR3 is TGTGCCAGCAGCTTGTCGAACACCGGGGAGCTGTTTTTT. Residues: CASSLSNTGELFF.

The chain recombines TRBV28 with TRBJ2-3; TRBD2 aligns across 9 bases. V was clipped by 1 base and J by 1 base; unmatched bases: 3. Germline CDR1 and CDR2: MDHEN and SYDVKM. The CDR3 is 16 amino acids. CDR3 DNA: TGTGCCAGCAGTTTATCGTCTAGCGGGGGCACAGATACGCAGTATTTT. Amino acids: CASSLSSSGGTDTQYF.

This chain joins TRBV11-3 and TRBJ2-3, with D unclear. Germline CDR1 SGHNT, CDR2 YENEEA. This CDR3 has 12 amino acids. V was pared by 5 bases and J by 2 bases, with 5 bases between. The CDR3 spells CASSDHTDTQYF. Here the CDR3 DNA reads TGTGCCAGCAGCGATCACACAGATACGCAGTATTTT.

The V call is TRBV9, the J call TRBJ2-3, with D perhaps TRBD2 (6 bases). V lost 4 bases to trimming and J lost 5 bases, with 17 bases between them. CDR1 and CDR2 (germline): SGDLS, YYNGEE. The CDR3 consists of 15 residues. As DNA, the CDR3 is TGTGCCAGCAGCCGAAGCGGGTCTAGGGAAGATACGCAGTATTTT. Translated, it gives CASSRSGSREDTQYF.

J is TRBJ1-3 and V is TRBV4-1; no clear D gene. Germline CDR1 and CDR2: MGHRA and YSYEKL. The germline V and J ends were trimmed by 4 bases and 4 bases, with 14 bases remaining between them. This CDR3 is built from 15 residues. The CDR3 here is CASSRIGGSGNTIYF. For the CDR3, the DNA is TGCGCCAGCAGCCGAATCGGTGGGTCGGGAAACACCATATATTTT.